This record covers a single T cell receptor beta chain. Its antigen is undetermined. The sample comes from a study of blood T cells in healthy people across ages. Overall study findings and caveats: PBMCs that were unsorted prevented a conclusive naive versus antigen-experienced comparison.

A second PCR, run for roughly 7 to 12 cycles, used a sample-barcoded 5' primer plus a J-beta primer mix. In TCRdb, the 5' RACE reads were re-called with MiXCR into one record per CDR3 protein. The table has 950,000 to 1,200,000 distinct CDR3 sequences, roughly two fifths seen once; the top ten hold about an eighth. Germline lookup yields CDR1 KGHDR and CDR2 SFDVKD. This CDR3 region has 14 residues. V shed 7 bases and J shed 1 base, with 12 bases lying between them. The rearrangement links TRBV24-1 to TRBJ1-1, with no clear D. Sequenced material: blood. This clonotype was obtained from a young man in good health. CDR3 nucleotide sequence: TGTGCCACCAGGGCCCAACATGAGAACACTGAAGCTTTCTTT. It codes for CATRAQHENTEAFF.